One sample yielded the 13 T cell receptor beta chains listed below, sequenced in a study of identical twins. TCRdb re-called the 5' RACE reads through MiXCR, storing one row per CDR3 protein. The sample shows more than 350,000 distinct CDR3 sequences, roughly 9% of them seen only once. The sequencing input was naive T cells sorted from blood. The receptors derive from a woman aged 50 to 60 in good health.

The V and J genes are TRBV11-3 and TRBJ2-3; no reliable D call. Germline V gives CDR1 SGHNT, CDR2 YENEEA. Trimming left V 5 bases short and J 2 bases short, with 20 bases between. This CDR3 spans 17 amino acids. Here the CDR3 DNA reads TGTGCCAGCAGCATATCCCCCTGGGTAACGGACACAGATACGCAGTATTTT. This sequence encodes CASSISPWVTDTDTQYF.

This clonotype appeared many times. V and J are TRBV12-3 or TRBV12-4 and TRBJ1-5; 10 bases map to TRBD1. This CDR3 is 15 amino acids long. With V trimmed by 8 bases and J by 2 bases, 6 bases remained unmatched. The DNA for the CDR3 is TGTGCCAGCGGTCCCGGGACAGGGGGCAATCAGCCCCAGCATTTT. Translation gives CASGPGTGGNQPQHF.

This clonotype occurred many times. V and J are TRBV12-3 or TRBV12-4 and TRBJ2-7, with a tentative D call TRBD2 (6 bases). The CDR3 loop spans 13 amino acids. V lost 8 bases, J lost 5 bases, and 16 bases lay in between. CDR3 sequence (DNA): TGTGCCAGCTCGGGGGAAGGGACCCACGAGCAGTACGTC. Translation gives CASSGEGTHEQYV.

This clonotype occurred a few times. V gene TRBV6-5 combines with J gene TRBJ2-7; 10 bases agree with TRBD1. Germline V gene data show CDR1 as MNHEY and CDR2 as SVGAGI. The V segment lost 5 bases and the J segment 6 bases; nucleotides outside the gene matches: 22. The CDR3 spans 19 residues. The CDR3 spells CASSQGQGLLSSGIAEQYF. Written as DNA, the CDR3 is TGTGCCAGCAGTCAGGGACAGGGGCTTTTGAGTAGCGGGATAGCCGAGCAGTACTTC.

This clonotype came up a few times. The gene calls are TRBV12-3 or TRBV12-4 and TRBJ2-1; D is uncertain. The ends were cut back, 2 bases at V and 5 bases at J, with 19 bases in the middle. The CDR3 has 17 amino acids. CDR3 loop: CASSLLSWRDADNEQFF. The CDR3 coding sequence is TGTGCCAGCAGTTTATTATCTTGGCGAGACGCAGACAATGAGCAGTTCTTC.

This clonotype has just a few counts. The chain carries TRBV6-6 and TRBJ2-7; perhaps D is TRBD1 or TRBD2 (5 bases each). With 2 bases removed from V and 3 bases from J, the gap between germline ends came to 8 bases. The CDR3 consists of 13 residues. The germline CDR1 and CDR2 sequences are MNHNY and SVGAGI (reference sequence). Here the CDR3 DNA reads TGTGCCAGCAGTTACGGGGGTTTCTACGAGCAGTACGTC. This translates into CASSYGGFYEQYV.

V usage is TRBV6-2 or TRBV6-3 and J usage is TRBJ2-7; D remains unclear. The V end lost 8 bases, the J end lost 5 bases, and 13 bases lay between the germline ends. The CDR3 runs to 12 residues. Germline CDR1 and CDR2: MNHEY and SVGEGT. The CDR3 protein is CASVGRFHEQYF. CDR3 DNA: TGTGCCAGCGTGGGCCGGTTCCACGAGCAGTACTTC.

This clonotype has just a few counts. V and J are TRBV20-1 and TRBJ2-7; 9 nucleotides align to TRBD2. In germline, CDR1 is DFQATT, CDR2 SNEGSKA (reference sequence). This CDR3 is 13 amino acids long. J lost 4 bases, V lost 5 bases, and 6 bases had no gene match. The CDR3 reads CSALSGSRYEQYF. In nucleotides, the CDR3 is TGCAGTGCTCTTAGCGGGAGTAGGTACGAGCAGTACTTC.

The chain carries TRBV20-1 and TRBJ2-7; D might be TRBD2 (5 bases). The CDR3 has 16 residues. The germline V gene has CDR1 DFQATT and CDR2 SNEGSKA (reference sequence). Trimming stripped 0 bases from V and 4 bases from J, with 19 bases between. The CDR3 spells CSARDPWAAEPYEQYF. In DNA form, the CDR3 reads TGCAGTGCTAGAGATCCTTGGGCAGCGGAACCTTACGAGCAGTACTTC.

The table lists this clonotype with a few counts. The chain is built from TRBV15 and TRBJ2-7; TRBD2 aligns across 7 bases. Germline CDR1 and CDR2: LNHNV and YYDKDF (reference sequence). This CDR3 region has 19 residues. J lost 0 bases, V lost 0 bases, and 14 bases had no gene match. Here the CDR3 reads CATSRDLMVPGRSSYEQYV. CDR3 in DNA: TGTGCCACCAGCAGAGATCTTATGGTCCCCGGGAGGAGCTCCTACGAGCAGTACGTC.

The chain carries TRBV28 and TRBJ1-5; D might be TRBD1 (6 bases). V was cut by 2 bases and J by 0 bases, with 14 bases left in between. This CDR3 is 17 amino acids long. CDR1 MDHEN and CDR2 SYDVKM come from the germline V gene. CDR3 loop: CASSLQDRRYSNQPQHF. The CDR3 DNA is TGTGCCAGCAGTTTACAGGACAGAAGATATAGCAATCAGCCCCAGCATTTT.

This clonotype was detected only a few times. V and J are TRBV15 and TRBJ2-7; 9 bases are shared with TRBD1. Germline V gene sequence: CDR1 LNHNV, CDR2 YYDKDF (reference sequence). The J segment lost 5 bases and the V segment lost 0 bases, leaving 8 bases of the junction unmatched. The CDR3 loop spans 16 amino acids. The DNA of the CDR3 is TGTGCCACCAGCAGAGAGTTATGGGACAGGGTGGACGAGCAGTACTTC. Protein sequence: CATSRELWDRVDEQYF.

This clonotype was found many times. The rearrangement links TRBV11-2 to TRBJ2-1, with 7 positions matching TRBD1. With 5 bases clipped from V and 6 bases from J, the junction kept 10 bases outside the gene matches. CDR1 is SGHAT, CDR2 FQNNGV, per germline. This CDR3 contains 15 residues. The CDR3 sequence is CASSPRQGLFNEQFF. CDR3 bases: TGTGCCAGCAGCCCGCGACAGGGATTGTTCAATGAGCAGTTCTTC.